These 32 T cell receptor beta chains came from one sample sequenced in a study of blood T cells in healthy people across ages. Alongside a J-beta primer mix, a sample-barcoded 5' primer served in a second PCR lasting 7 to 11 cycles. TCRdb fed the 5' RACE reads into MiXCR, producing one record per CDR3 protein. The sample carries 1.5 million to 1.8 million distinct CDR3 sequences, 40% to 45% recorded once. The sequenced sample was blood. The receptors were sampled from a woman aged 18-29 years in good health.

The CDR3 region is CSVTPLGTEAFF. The CDR3 DNA sequence: TGCAGCGTTACTCCCTTGGGGACTGAAGCTTTCTTT. The V gene is TRBV29-1, the J gene TRBJ1-1; D unclear. With 5 bases removed from V and 5 bases from J, the gap between germline ends came to 12 bases. Germline lookup yields CDR1 SQVTM and CDR2 ANQGSEA. The CDR3 has 12 residues.

This clonotype was recorded a few times. V usage is TRBV11-2 and J usage is TRBJ2-5; 8 bases agree with TRBD2. The germline gives CDR1 SGHAT, CDR2 FQNNGV. This CDR3 contains 16 residues. V trimming: 8 bases; J trimming: 11 bases; junction bases outside the gene matches: 22. The CDR3 DNA follows: TGTGCCAGCCGTACAGTACGGGGGGGCCGGAACAATGAGCAGTACTTC. Encoded protein: CASRTVRGGRNNEQYF.

The V and J genes are TRBV5-1 and TRBJ1-2; 9 positions match TRBD1. Looked up from germline, CDR1 is SGHRS and CDR2 is YFSETQ. Germline trimming cut 0 bases from V and 0 bases from J; bases unmatched to any gene: 3. This CDR3 spans 16 amino acids. The CDR3 loop reads CASSLAGTGTNYGYTF. Here the CDR3 DNA reads TGCGCCAGCAGCTTGGCCGGGACAGGGACTAACTATGGCTACACCTTC.

This clonotype has a handful of counts. V and J are TRBV20-1 and TRBJ2-1, with 7 bases fitting TRBD2. The germline V gene encodes CDR1 DFQATT and CDR2 SNEGSKA (reference sequence). The length of the CDR3 is 13 residues. V shed 2 bases, J shed 12 bases, and the junction held 10 bases outside the gene matches. The CDR3 region has the DNA TGCAGTGCTAGACGACTAGCCGGAAGTGTGCAGTTCTTC. Its protein is CSARRLAGSVQFF.

This clonotype was observed a handful of times. V and J are TRBV2 and TRBJ2-7; TRBD1 is a possible D gene (6 bases). CDR1 is SNHLY, CDR2 FYNNEI, per germline. The CDR3 consists of 13 residues. V dropped 8 bases and J dropped 4 bases, with 15 bases sitting between them. CDR3 in DNA: TGTGCCAGCCGGGACATTAACTTGTACGAGCAGTACTTC. Translated: CASRDINLYEQYF.

The J gene is TRBJ2-7, the V gene TRBV19, with D unclear. This CDR3 has 14 amino acids. Germline V gene lookup returns CDR1 LNHDA and CDR2 SQIVND (reference sequence). Trimming removed 5 bases at V and 7 bases at J, with 18 bases between. CDR3 nucleotide sequence: TGTGCCAGTAGTCTCAGCCGGGCCACCAATGAGCAGTACTTC. It codes for CASSLSRATNEQYF.

This clonotype turned up a few times. The J gene is TRBJ2-1, the V gene TRBV4-3, with no clear D. Trimming cost V 0 bases and J 10 bases, with 10 bases left between them. Germline loops: CDR1 LGHNA, CDR2 YSLEER. CDR3 length: 13 residues. CDR3 region: CASSQDGEWEQFF. Written as DNA, the CDR3 is TGCGCCAGCAGCCAAGATGGAGAATGGGAGCAGTTCTTC.

As for this clonotype: A read error may explain this, as a much larger clone is one base away. The chain is built from TRBV11-2 and TRBJ2-5; TRBD2 agrees at 11 bases. In germline, CDR1 is SGHAT, CDR2 FQNNGV. Trimming cost V 4 bases and J 11 bases; bases outside gene matches: 6. This CDR3 region has 13 residues. The CDR3 nucleotides read TGTGCCAGCAGCTCGACTAGCGGGGTTGAGCAGTACTTC. This translates into CASSSTSGVEQYF.

The chain employs TRBV29-1 and TRBJ2-7; TRBD1 matches 11 bases. Germline CDR1 reads SQVTM; CDR2 reads ANQGSEA. This CDR3 region has 16 residues. V shed 6 bases and J 0 bases; nucleotides not matched to a gene: 10. CDR3 DNA: TGCAGCGTAGAGACAACCGGGACAGGGGGCTCCTACGAGCAGTACTTC. This encodes CSVETTGTGGSYEQYF.

The V gene is TRBV4-3, the J gene TRBJ2-7; D possibly corresponds to TRBD2 (6 bases). Germline loops: CDR1 LGHNA, CDR2 YSLEER. Between the trimmed V and J ends, which lost 0 bases and 4 bases, there was a span of 10 bases. CDR3 size: 14 residues. The CDR3 DNA reads as TGCGCCAGCAGCCAAGATGGGAGGAGATACGAGCAGTACTTC. Its protein product is CASSQDGRRYEQYF.

The CDR3 bases are TGTGCCAGCAGGCTGGGAGGGATTCGTGATACGCAGTATTTT. Encoded protein: CASRLGGIRDTQYF. This rearrangement joins TRBV6-5 to TRBJ2-3; 7 positions match TRBD2. With V trimmed by 6 bases and J by 6 bases, 9 bases remained unmatched. Germline assignment: CDR1 MNHEY and CDR2 SVGAGI. This CDR3 comprises 14 residues.

This clonotype appeared a few times. The chain combines TRBV11-1 with TRBJ2-1, with TRBD2 matching 11 bases. CDR1 is SGHAT and CDR2 is FQDESV in the germline V gene (reference sequence). This CDR3 spans 22 amino acids. The V and J ends lost 2 bases and 10 bases, in that order; junction bases with no gene match: 28. DNA of the CDR3: TGTGCCAGCAGCTTAATTGGAATAGATAGCGGGAGGGCCTCCCTTGTCTACGGGGAGCAGTTCTTC. Residues: CASSLIGIDSGRASLVYGEQFF.

As to this clonotype: A read error may produce the germline difference seen at one junction end. The chain combines TRBV5-1 with TRBJ1-1, with 7 bases matching TRBD1. Germline V gene data show CDR1 as SGHRS and CDR2 as YFSETQ. This CDR3 contains 14 residues. The CDR3 protein is CASSSQGSGTEAFF. CDR3 nucleotides: TGTGCCAGCAGTTCACAGGGGTCGGGCACTGAAGCTTTCTTT.

V usage is TRBV12-3 or TRBV12-4 and J usage is TRBJ2-3, with 7 bases identical to TRBD1. CDR3 length equals 13 residues. V shed 3 bases, J shed 8 bases, and the junction held 5 bases outside the gene matches. The CDR3 DNA follows: TGTGCCAGCAGTTTCAAGGGGGCGGCTACGCAGTATTTT. This gives the protein CASSFKGAATQYF.

The sample holds a few counts of this clonotype. The chain is built from TRBV20-1 and TRBJ1-5; 8 nucleotides align to TRBD1. After removal of 5 bases from V and 0 bases from J, the junction contained 3 bases not matched to a gene. Germline values: CDR1 DFQATT, CDR2 SNEGSKA (reference sequence). CDR3 size: 14 residues. The DNA for the CDR3 is TGCAGTGCTGGGGGACAGGTTAGCAATCAGCCCCAGCATTTT. This gives the protein CSAGGQVSNQPQHF.

The rearrangement uses TRBV10-3 and TRBJ2-3; the D is unclear. Germline V gives CDR1 ENHRY, CDR2 SYGVKD. Trimming left V 6 bases short and J 2 bases short, with 18 bases between. This CDR3 region has 16 residues. CDR3 sequence (DNA): TGTGCCATCAGGGCCAGGTTTTCACCTAACACAGATACGCAGTATTTT. Protein sequence: CAIRARFSPNTDTQYF.

This clonotype was seen more than once but under ten times. The gene calls are TRBV6-5 and TRBJ2-7; TRBD1 matches at 7 bases. V shed 5 bases and J 0 bases; nucleotides not matched to a gene: 7. The germline gives CDR1 MNHEY, CDR2 SVGAGI. CDR3 length: 15 residues. The CDR3 protein is CASSPDRPSSYEQYF. The CDR3 region has the DNA TGTGCCAGCAGTCCGGACAGGCCTAGCTCCTACGAGCAGTACTTC.

This chain joins TRBV11-2 and TRBJ2-7, with 13 bases aligning to TRBD2. V trimming: 4 bases; J trimming: 4 bases; junction bases outside the gene matches: 7. This CDR3 contains 16 residues. CDR1 is SGHAT and CDR2 is FQNNGV in the germline V gene. The CDR3, as DNA: TGTGCCAGCAGCTCGAGGACTAGCGGGAGCATTTACGAGCAGTACTTC. This sequence encodes CASSSRTSGSIYEQYF.

The chain recombines TRBV12-3 or TRBV12-4 with TRBJ2-7, with 8 bases fitting TRBD1. CDR3 length: 14 amino acids. V was clipped by 4 bases and J by 3 bases; unmatched bases: 5. The CDR3 reads CASSSRTGFYEQYF. The CDR3 DNA is TGTGCCAGCAGTTCCCGGACAGGGTTCTACGAGCAGTACTTC.

The chain has TRBV5-1 and TRBJ2-7; the D gene is possibly TRBD1 (6 bases). The CDR3 runs to 15 residues. The germline gives CDR1 SGHRS, CDR2 YFSETQ. The ends were cut back, 6 bases at V and 3 bases at J, with 19 bases in the middle. This CDR3 reads CASTYPGQRRYEQYF. The CDR3 region has the DNA TGCGCCAGCACTTATCCGGGACAACGACGCTACGAGCAGTACTTC.

This clonotype was seen a single time. The genes are TRBV12-3 or TRBV12-4 and TRBJ1-2, with a possible D match to TRBD1 (5 bases). Trimming removed 6 bases at V and 4 bases at J, with 9 bases between. The CDR3 has 12 residues. The CDR3 reads CASRRQLYGYTF. DNA of the CDR3: TGTGCCAGCAGAAGACAGCTCTATGGCTACACCTTC.

This clonotype was counted a few times. The V gene is TRBV12-3 or TRBV12-4, the J gene TRBJ1-1; D is perhaps TRBD1 (5 bases). V lost 2 bases, J lost 2 bases, and 9 bases lay in between. The CDR3 is 14 amino acids. In nucleotides, the CDR3 is TGTGCCAGCAGTTTACGGGACGGAAACACTGAAGCTTTCTTT. This sequence encodes CASSLRDGNTEAFF.

This clonotype has more than one count but fewer than ten. V is TRBV12-3 or TRBV12-4 and J is TRBJ1-4, with no clear D. The CDR3 is 15 residues long. V gave up 6 bases and J gave up 5 bases, with 16 bases separating them. CDR3 in DNA: TGTGCCAGCAGCAGGTGGTTACGGGTGAATGAAAAACTGTTTTTT. Residues: CASSRWLRVNEKLFF.

V gene TRBV9 combines with J gene TRBJ1-1; the D is unclear. The CDR3 length is 13 residues. Germline loops: CDR1 SGDLS, CDR2 YYNGEE. V was clipped by 2 bases and J by 6 bases, with 11 bases between them. This CDR3 is CASSVTPGPEAFF. Written as DNA, the CDR3 is TGTGCCAGCAGCGTGACTCCGGGTCCTGAAGCTTTCTTT.

This clonotype has a handful of counts. The chain joins TRBV6-5 to TRBJ1-5; no definite D call. Deletions cut 5 bases from V and 5 bases from J, with 10 bases between. This CDR3 spans 13 amino acids. Germline V lookup: CDR1 MNHEY, CDR2 SVGAGI. CDR3 in amino acids: CASSQAPDQPQHF. The CDR3 coding sequence is TGTGCCAGCAGTCAAGCTCCGGATCAGCCCCAGCATTTT.

This clonotype came up a few times. The V call is TRBV12-3 or TRBV12-4, the J call TRBJ1-2; 9 bases agree with TRBD1. J gave up 3 bases and V 5 bases, and 10 bases lay outside the gene matches. The CDR3 runs to 16 residues. CDR3 residues: CASSPGQGIYYYGYTF. The CDR3 nucleotides are TGTGCCAGCAGTCCGGGACAGGGCATTTATTACTATGGCTACACCTTC.

The rearrangement links TRBV29-1 to TRBJ2-5, with 11 bases aligning to TRBD1. CDR1 SQVTM and CDR2 ANQGSEA come from the germline V gene. V gave up 4 bases and J gave up 5 bases; unmatched junction bases: 6. The CDR3 runs 14 residues. For the CDR3, the DNA is TGCAGCGTTGCTAGGACAGGGGGCCTCGAGACCCAGTACTTC. Its translation is CSVARTGGLETQYF.

The CDR3 DNA is TGTGCCAGCAGGGGAGGACAAAGAAATGAAAAACTGTTTTTT. This translates into CASRGGQRNEKLFF. This chain links TRBV12-3 or TRBV12-4 with TRBJ1-4, with a possible D match to TRBD1 (5 bases). This CDR3 is 14 amino acids long. The germline V and J ends were trimmed by 6 bases and 5 bases, with 13 bases remaining between them.

The chain links TRBV10-3 to TRBJ2-1, with 9 positions matching TRBD2. The end of the DNA is better explained by TRBJ2-7, so the J call may be wrong. CDR1 and CDR2 from the germline V gene are ENHRY and SYGVKD. This CDR3 has 15 amino acids. The CDR3 region has the DNA TGTGCCATCAGTGATACCGGGACTAGCAGTGTCGAGCAGTACTTC. As protein: CAISDTGTSSVEQYF.

This clonotype was counted a few times. The chain is built from TRBV25-1 and TRBJ2-7, with TRBD2 matching over 8 bases. CDR3 length: 18 residues. Per the germline V gene, CDR1 is MGHDK and CDR2 is SYGVNS. Trimming cost V 4 bases and J 0 bases; bases outside gene matches: 14. The CDR3 sequence: CASSAVGPKTSASYEQYF. CDR3 nucleotides: TGTGCCAGCAGTGCAGTGGGACCGAAGACTAGCGCCTCCTACGAGCAGTACTTC.

This clonotype was picked up a small number of times. The rearrangement joins TRBV4-3 to TRBJ2-1; D is ambiguous. Germline-derived CDR1 and CDR2 are LGHNA and YSLEER. Trimming removed 0 bases from V and 7 bases from J, with 7 bases in between. The CDR3 spans 13 residues. Here the CDR3 DNA reads TGCGCCAGCAGCCAAGATCCGCGGAATGAGCAGTTCTTC. Amino acid sequence: CASSQDPRNEQFF.

CDR3 loop: CASSLGVTVAKNIQYF. Written as DNA, the CDR3 is TGCGCCAGCAGCCTTGGAGTTACTGTAGCCAAAAACATTCAGTACTTC. The chain has TRBV4-3 and TRBJ2-4; D gene uncertain. The CDR3 consists of 16 residues. V was pared by 4 bases and J by 0 bases, with 13 bases between. CDR1 and CDR2 from the germline V gene are LGHNA and YSLEER.